Below, 19 T cell receptor beta chains from the same sample are listed, as sequenced in a study of blood T cell repertoires in COVID-19. Only in-frame clones appear in the TCRdb table, and some are missing; sequencing was by immunoSEQ multiplex PCR. The table shows about 210,000 clones, with around four fifths occurring only once. The sequencing sample was made of peripheral blood. These receptors were collected from a man aged 50 to 59 with active or convalescent COVID-19.

The V call is TRBV11-2, the J call TRBJ1-5; D remains ambiguous. The CDR3 loop spans 13 amino acids. The ends were cut back, 0 bases at V and 7 bases at J, with 7 bases in the middle. The V gene's germline CDR1 is SGHAT and CDR2 FQNNGV. Written as DNA, the CDR3 is TGTGCCAGCAGCTTAGATTTAAGCCAGCCCCAGCATTTT. The encoded protein is CASSLDLSQPQHF.

This chain connects TRBV5-4 to TRBJ2-1; 8 positions match TRBD1. Germline V gives CDR1 SGHNT, CDR2 YYREEE (reference sequence). The CDR3 loop spans 15 amino acids. V lost 2 bases, J lost 2 bases, and 3 bases stayed unmatched. The CDR3, as DNA: TGTGCCAGCAGCTTTCGGACAGGGACCTACAATGAGCAGTTCTTC. Amino acid sequence: CASSFRTGTYNEQFF.

V gene TRBV6-5 combines with J gene TRBJ2-1; the D gene is possibly TRBD2 (6 bases). The CDR3 totals 15 residues. V lost 2 bases and J lost 4, with 12 bases in between. Germline CDR1 and CDR2: MNHEY and SVGAGI. CDR3: CASSYGRDFYNEQFF. CDR3 sequence (DNA): TGTGCCAGCAGTTACGGACGGGACTTTTACAATGAGCAGTTCTTC.

The V call is TRBV7-2, the J call TRBJ1-1; D gene unclear. Germline V lookup: CDR1 SGHTA, CDR2 FQGNSA. This CDR3 is 14 amino acids long. V shed 5 bases and J shed 3 bases, with 13 bases lying between them. Here the CDR3 DNA reads TGTGCCAGCAGCCCGGACGGCGGGGACACTGAAGCTTTCTTT. Translation: CASSPDGGDTEAFF. Variable domain in full (rest from reference TRBV7-2 and TRBJ1-1): GAGVSQSPSNKVTEKGKDVELRCDPISGHTALYWYRQSLGQGLEFLIYFQGNSAPDKSGLPSDRFSAERTGGSVSTLTIQRTQQEDSAVYLCASSPDGGDTEAFFGQGTRLTVV.

The gene calls are TRBV18 and TRBJ2-7; no definite D call. Trimming removed 5 bases at V and 2 bases at J, with 7 bases between. Per germline, CDR1 KGHSH and CDR2 LQKENI. The CDR3 totals 12 residues. In DNA form, the CDR3 reads TGTGCCAGCTCAGTGGAGCCCTACGAGCAGTACTTC. This sequence encodes CASSVEPYEQYF.

The chain joins TRBV4-1 to TRBJ2-7; D call uncertain. The CDR3 has 13 residues. Trimming shortened V by 4 bases and J by 2 bases, and 9 bases separated the two germline ends. Germline CDR1 is MGHRA and CDR2 is YSYEKL. The CDR3 protein is CASSLHDTYEQYF. The CDR3 nucleotides are TGCGCCAGCAGCCTCCACGACACCTACGAGCAGTACTTC.

The chain couples TRBV5-6 to TRBJ1-3; 9 bases agree with TRBD1. This CDR3 region has 15 residues. CDR1 and CDR2 from the germline V gene are SGHDT and YYEEEE. Unmatched junction bases numbered 4, after V lost 3 bases and J lost 3 bases. The DNA of the CDR3 is TGTGCCAGCAGCTACGGGACAGGGAGTGGAAACACCATATATTTT. Translated, it gives CASSYGTGSGNTIYF.

Worth noting for this clone: Within the sample, other DNA sequences also encode this same CDR3. The J gene is TRBJ1-5, the V gene TRBV4-3; possibly TRBD1 for D (5 bases). The V gene lost 0 bases and the J gene lost 6 bases, with 6 bases spanning the gap. Germline CDR1 reads LGHNA; CDR2 reads YSLEER. The CDR3 has 13 amino acids. Written as DNA, the CDR3 is TGCGCCAGCAGCCAAGATCAGGGTCAGCCCCAGCATTTT. It is translated as CASSQDQGQPQHF.

This chain connects TRBV7-2 to TRBJ1-5; perhaps TRBD1 as D (5 bases). CDR3 size: 16 residues. Germline loops: CDR1 SGHTA, CDR2 FQGNSA. Trimming took off 2 bases at V and 4 bases at J, with 15 bases between the two ends. CDR3 sequence reads: CASSLQGGQRNQPQHF. CDR3 coding DNA: TGTGCCAGCAGCTTACAGGGAGGCCAGAGAAATCAGCCCCAGCATTTT.

This clone was seen just once. One end of the junction fails to match germline, which may point to a read error. This sample includes further DNA sequences coding for the same CDR3. The chain joins TRBV29-1 to TRBJ1-2, with D possibly matching TRBD1 (6 bases). The CDR3 loop spans 11 amino acids. CDR1 and CDR2 (germline): SQVTM, ANQGSEA. The CDR3 coding sequence is TGCAGCGTTGCACAGGGATATGGCTACACTTTC. Translating gives CSVAQGYGYTF.

The rearrangement uses TRBV19 and TRBJ1-3, with a weak D call TRBD1 (6 bases). The CDR3 is 15 residues long. Per the germline V gene, CDR1 is LNHDA and CDR2 is SQIVND (reference sequence). V was cut by 4 bases and J by 1 base, with 11 bases left in between. The CDR3 is CASSRGTLSGNTIYF. Here the CDR3 DNA reads TGTGCCAGTAGTAGGGGGACACTATCTGGAAACACCATATATTTT.

The J gene is TRBJ2-2, the V gene TRBV11-2, with a weak D call TRBD2 (5 bases). The CDR3 covers 15 residues. Trimming stripped 6 bases from V and 7 bases from J, with 18 bases between. Germline CDR1 SGHAT, CDR2 FQNNGV. Written as DNA, the CDR3 is TGTGCCAGCAGTCCGAAGGAGGTCCTGGTCGGGGAGCTGTTTTTT. Protein sequence: CASSPKEVLVGELFF.

The chain recombines TRBV6-2 or TRBV6-3 with TRBJ1-1; 9 bases match TRBD1. The CDR3 has 15 amino acids. The J segment lost 4 bases and the V segment lost 2 bases, leaving 5 bases of the junction unmatched. The germline V gene encodes CDR1 MNHEY and CDR2 SVGEGT. In DNA form, the CDR3 reads TGTGCCAGCAGTTACGTGCTGACAGGGGGCACTGAAGCTTTCTTT. Its translation is CASSYVLTGGTEAFF.

CDR3 DNA: TGCGCCAGCAGCCCGGGACTAGCGGGAGGGCCCACCTACGAGCAGTACTTC. It specifies CASSPGLAGGPTYEQYF. V gene TRBV4-1 combines with J gene TRBJ2-7, with 16 positions matching TRBD2. CDR1 MGHRA and CDR2 YSYEKL come from the germline V gene. The V and J ends lost 4 bases and 2 bases, in that order; junction bases with no gene match: 5. CDR3 length: 17 residues.

This clone has a handful of counts. The chain recombines TRBV19 with TRBJ2-1; 8 positions agree with TRBD2. This CDR3 spans 13 amino acids. The germline gives CDR1 LNHDA, CDR2 SQIVND (reference sequence). V lost 6 bases to trimming and J lost 7 bases; unmatched junction nucleotides: 5. CDR3 in DNA: TGTGCCAGTAGGGCGGGAGGAGGGAATGAGCAGTTCTTC. It yields the protein CASRAGGGNEQFF.

This clone has at least ten counts. J is TRBJ2-1 and V is TRBV6-6, with D perhaps matching TRBD1 (6 bases). V lost 6 bases, J lost 2 bases, and 14 bases lay in between. Germline values: CDR1 MNHNY, CDR2 SVGAGI (reference sequence). This CDR3 is built from 15 residues. The CDR3 is CASRAGDSPYNEQFF. The CDR3 DNA sequence: TGTGCCAGCAGGGCAGGGGATAGCCCCTACAATGAGCAGTTCTTC.

V and J are TRBV5-8 and TRBJ1-5; D may be TRBD1 (6 bases). V shed 3 bases and J shed 3 bases, with 16 bases lying between them. Per the germline V gene, CDR1 is SGHTS and CDR2 is YDEGEE. This CDR3 has 16 residues. CDR3 coding DNA: TGTGCCAGCAGCTCTGGGAAAGGGACACCCAATCAGCCCCAGCATTTT. This codes for CASSSGKGTPNQPQHF.

In its sample, this clone was seen once. V and J are TRBV19 and TRBJ2-5; 10 nucleotides line up with TRBD1. Per the germline V gene, CDR1 is LNHDA and CDR2 is SQIVND (reference sequence). This CDR3 spans 17 amino acids. Trimming cost V 4 bases and J 2 bases; bases outside gene matches: 10. The chain's CDR3 is CASSRGTGVPLQETQYF. CDR3 bases: TGTGCCAGTAGTAGAGGGACAGGGGTCCCACTACAAGAGACCCAGTACTTC.

CDR3 in DNA: TGTGCCAGCAGCTTCCTCGACAGGGTAGGAACCTACGAGCAGTACTTC. Translation: CASSFLDRVGTYEQYF. The V and J genes are TRBV11-2 and TRBJ2-7; 7 bases are a match to TRBD1. The CDR3 is 16 amino acids. Trimming took 3 bases from V and 2 from J; bases not matched to a gene: 10. Germline CDR1 SGHAT, CDR2 FQNNGV.